This TCR beta chain came from a study of T-cell reconstitution after alpha-beta-depleted transplantation in children. Molecular barcoding with unique molecular identifiers was used for the TCRbeta library. From the PCR reads, TCRdb called clonotypes with MiXCR, one entry per CDR3 protein. Of approximately 800,000 distinct CDR3 sequences in the sample, about 15% were seen once. The material was PBMCs, mostly from graft donor cells, obtained 360 days after TCRalphabeta/CD19-depleted stem cell transplant. This TCR came from a male patient under 18 who had a stem cell transplant for acute lymphoblastic leukemia, so the T cells may come from the graft donor.

The CDR3 loop is CASSQDGGSNQPQHF. The CDR3 bases are TGCGCCAGCAGCCAAGACGGGGGGTCCAATCAGCCCCAGCATTTT. The chain joins TRBV4-1 to TRBJ1-5, with D perhaps matching TRBD1 (5 bases). CDR1 MGHRA and CDR2 YSYEKL come from the germline V gene. CDR3 length: 15 amino acids. V shed 0 bases and J shed 3 bases, with 9 bases lying between them.